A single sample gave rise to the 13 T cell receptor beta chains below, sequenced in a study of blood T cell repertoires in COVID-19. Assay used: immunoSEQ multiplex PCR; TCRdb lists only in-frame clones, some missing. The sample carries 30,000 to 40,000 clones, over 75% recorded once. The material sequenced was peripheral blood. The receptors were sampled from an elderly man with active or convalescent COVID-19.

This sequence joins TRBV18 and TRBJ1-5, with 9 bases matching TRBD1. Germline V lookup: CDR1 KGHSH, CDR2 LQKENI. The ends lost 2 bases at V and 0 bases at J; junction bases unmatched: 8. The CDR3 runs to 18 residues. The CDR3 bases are TGTGCCAGCTCACCAAGGACAGGGGTAGAAAATAGCAATCAGCCCCAGCATTTT. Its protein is CASSPRTGVENSNQPQHF.

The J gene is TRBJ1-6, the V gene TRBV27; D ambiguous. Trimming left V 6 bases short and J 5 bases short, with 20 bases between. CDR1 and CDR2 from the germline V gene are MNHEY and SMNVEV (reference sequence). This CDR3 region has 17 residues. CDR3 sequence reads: CASRLSGGRENNSPLHF. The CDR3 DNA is TGTGCCAGCAGACTATCGGGCGGGCGGGAAAATAATTCACCCCTCCACTTT.

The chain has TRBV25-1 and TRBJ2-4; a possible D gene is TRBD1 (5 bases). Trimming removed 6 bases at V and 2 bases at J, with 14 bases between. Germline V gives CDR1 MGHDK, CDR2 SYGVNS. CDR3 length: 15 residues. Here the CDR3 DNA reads TGTGCCAGCAGCCCTGGGGCGGTTTCCAAAAACATTCAGTACTTC. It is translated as CASSPGAVSKNIQYF.

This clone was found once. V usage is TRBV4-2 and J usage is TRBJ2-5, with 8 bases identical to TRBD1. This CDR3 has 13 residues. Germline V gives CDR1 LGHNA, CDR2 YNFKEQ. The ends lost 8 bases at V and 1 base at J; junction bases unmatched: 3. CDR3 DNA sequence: TGTGCCAGCGGTACAGGGGGCCAAGAGACCCAGTACTTC. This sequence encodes CASGTGGQETQYF.

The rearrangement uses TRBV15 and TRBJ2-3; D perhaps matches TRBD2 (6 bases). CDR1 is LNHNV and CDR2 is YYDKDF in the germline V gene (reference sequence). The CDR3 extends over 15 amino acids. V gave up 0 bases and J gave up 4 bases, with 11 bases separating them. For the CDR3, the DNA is TGTGCCACCAGCAGAGATGGGGGGATCCCAGATACGCAGTATTTT. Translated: CATSRDGGIPDTQYF.

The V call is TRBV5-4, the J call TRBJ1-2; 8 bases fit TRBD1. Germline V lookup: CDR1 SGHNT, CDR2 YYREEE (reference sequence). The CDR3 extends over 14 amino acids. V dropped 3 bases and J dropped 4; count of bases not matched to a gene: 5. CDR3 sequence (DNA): TGTGCCAGCAGCTCCGGACAGGGAGGCTATGGCTACACCTTC. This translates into CASSSGQGGYGYTF.

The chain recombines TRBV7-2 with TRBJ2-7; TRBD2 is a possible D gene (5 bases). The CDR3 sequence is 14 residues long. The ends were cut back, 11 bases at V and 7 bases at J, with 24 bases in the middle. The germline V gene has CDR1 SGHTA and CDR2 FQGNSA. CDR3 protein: CACSIGLAVWEQYF. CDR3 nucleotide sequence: TGTGCCTGTAGCATAGGGCTAGCAGTCTGGGAGCAGTACTTC.

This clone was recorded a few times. CDR3 protein: CASSFRTAPREGSEAFF. The CDR3 DNA reads as TGTGCCAGCAGCTTTCGGACGGCACCTAGGGAGGGGTCTGAAGCTTTCTTT. The chain links TRBV11-2 to TRBJ1-1, with D tentatively TRBD1 (5 bases). Germline V CDR1 and CDR2: SGHAT, FQNNGV. This CDR3 comprises 17 residues. V was cut by 3 bases and J by 6 bases, with 23 bases left in between.

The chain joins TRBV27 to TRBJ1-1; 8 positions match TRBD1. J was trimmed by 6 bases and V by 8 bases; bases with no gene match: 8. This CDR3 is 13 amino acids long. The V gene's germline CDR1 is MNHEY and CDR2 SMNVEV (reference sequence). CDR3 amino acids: CASRTGHGAEAFF. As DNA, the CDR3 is TGTGCCAGCCGGACAGGGCATGGGGCTGAAGCTTTCTTT.

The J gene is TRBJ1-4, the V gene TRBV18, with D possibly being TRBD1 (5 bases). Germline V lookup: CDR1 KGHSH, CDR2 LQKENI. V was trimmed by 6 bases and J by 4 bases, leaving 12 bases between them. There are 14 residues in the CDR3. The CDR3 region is CASSPGGGNEKLFF. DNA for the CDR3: TGTGCCAGCTCGCCGGGGGGAGGTAATGAAAAACTGTTTTTT.

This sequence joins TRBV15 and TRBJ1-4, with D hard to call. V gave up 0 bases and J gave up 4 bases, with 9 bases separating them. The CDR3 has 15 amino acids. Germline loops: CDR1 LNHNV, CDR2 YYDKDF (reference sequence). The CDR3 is CATSRDPRNNEKLFF. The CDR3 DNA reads TGTGCCACCAGCAGAGATCCCAGAAATAATGAAAAACTGTTTTTT.

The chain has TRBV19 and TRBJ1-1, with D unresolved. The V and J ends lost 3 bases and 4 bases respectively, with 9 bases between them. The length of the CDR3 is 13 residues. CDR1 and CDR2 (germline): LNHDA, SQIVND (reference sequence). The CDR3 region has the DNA TGTGCCAGTAGTATTGGTCAGTCCACTGAAGCTTTCTTT. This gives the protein CASSIGQSTEAFF.

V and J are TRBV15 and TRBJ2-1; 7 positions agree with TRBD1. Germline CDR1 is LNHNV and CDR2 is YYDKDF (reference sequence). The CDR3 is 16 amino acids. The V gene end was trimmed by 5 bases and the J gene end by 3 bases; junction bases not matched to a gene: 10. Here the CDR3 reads CATSDNRQGFYNEQFF. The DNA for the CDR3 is TGTGCCACCAGCGATAACCGACAGGGCTTCTACAATGAGCAGTTCTTC.